This T cell receptor (beta chain) was captured by sequencing in a study of T cells in Graves' hyperthyroidism and ophthalmopathy. Study results and limitations: Also found in blood were most expanded thyroid clonotypes above 0.001.

The source material, RNA transcripts, was used to amplify TCR beta CDR3 regions. HTBI primers drove first-round RT-PCR of the TCR CDR3. One entry per CDR3 protein, called by TCRdb with MiXCR from the multiplex PCR reads. The sample carries around 400,000 distinct CDR3 sequences, around 25% recorded once. In its sample, this clonotype was seen many times. What it binds is not known. The clonotype originates from a middle-aged man with Graves' hyperthyroidism. Sequenced material: blood.

CDR3 DNA: TGTGCCAGCAGCTTGCCCGGGGGGGAAGAGACCCAGTACTTC. Residues: CASSLPGGEETQYF. The V call is TRBV7-2, the J call TRBJ2-5; 8 nucleotides line up with TRBD2. The CDR3 spans 14 residues. V gave up 3 bases and J gave up 3 bases; unmatched junction bases: 3. Germline V lookup: CDR1 SGHTA, CDR2 FQGNSA.